This T cell receptor beta chain was captured in a study of CD8 T cells in Susac syndrome. Reverse transcription of about 0.5 to 1 ug RNA was carried out with random hexamers. In TCRdb, the immunoSEQ multiplex PCR reads were re-called with MiXCR into one record per CDR3 protein. The sample carries about 180,000 distinct CDR3 sequences, 90% to 97% recorded once. The germline gives CDR1 DFQATT, CDR2 SNEGSKA (reference sequence). V was cut by 0 bases and J by 7 bases, with 19 bases left in between. The CDR3 contains 16 residues. In blood CD8+ and CD4+ T cells, TCR beta underwent sequencing. The chain recombines TRBV20-1 with TRBJ2-1; TRBD2 might be the D (5 bases). This receptor was taken from a human donor with multiple sclerosis. Sequenced: CD4+ T cells from PBMCs. The CDR3: CSARDRGSFRRNEQFF. CDR3 in DNA: TGCAGTGCTAGAGATCGGGGATCCTTTAGAAGGAATGAGCAGTTCTTC.